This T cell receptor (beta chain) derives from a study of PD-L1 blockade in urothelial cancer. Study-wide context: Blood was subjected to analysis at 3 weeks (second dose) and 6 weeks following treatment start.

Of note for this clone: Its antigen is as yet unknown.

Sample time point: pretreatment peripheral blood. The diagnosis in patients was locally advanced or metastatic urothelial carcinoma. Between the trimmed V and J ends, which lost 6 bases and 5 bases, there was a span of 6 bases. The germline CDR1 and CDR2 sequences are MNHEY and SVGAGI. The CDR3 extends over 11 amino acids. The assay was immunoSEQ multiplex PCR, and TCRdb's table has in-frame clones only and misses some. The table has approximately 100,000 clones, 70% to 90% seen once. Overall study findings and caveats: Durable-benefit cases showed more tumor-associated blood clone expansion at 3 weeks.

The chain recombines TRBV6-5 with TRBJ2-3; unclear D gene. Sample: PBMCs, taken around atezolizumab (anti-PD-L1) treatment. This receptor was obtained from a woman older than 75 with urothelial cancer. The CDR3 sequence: CASSVRDTQYF. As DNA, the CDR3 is TGTGCCAGCAGCGTTCGAGATACGCAGTATTTT.